This T cell receptor beta chain was found in a study of cytomegalovirus exposure and HLA in healthy donors (dated by TCRdb to about 2017). About the study as a whole: An earlier analysis of roughly 610 of the donors reported approximately 280 Gb of sequence data and 117 million unique TCR beta sequences obtained from approximately 180 million T cells. An early release that covered roughly 600 HLA-typed donors contained around 330 gigabases of sequencing data and around 85 million unique TCR sequences. The genetic ancestry cluster associated with self-reported Caucasian donors included 81% of the roughly 390 genotyped donors. The study was designed to test whether signatures of past pathogen exposure could be identified by cataloging public T cell receptors. The T cell repertoires of several hundred subjects were profiled by immunosequencing and related to cytomegalovirus serostatus. A separate validation cohort of roughly 130 different subjects was used in addition to the roughly 720-subject first cohort. The study combined high-throughput TCR immunosequencing, statistical association of individual TCRs with disease status, and machine learning to predict cytomegalovirus infection status. A later analysis re-examined previously published TCR beta repertoires from hundreds of donors and added high-resolution HLA genotyping to investigate patterns of TCR occurrence. The later analysis used no new phenotypic data to find candidate immune exposures, relying instead on TCR beta sequences and their occurrence across donors. To decide whether each TCR beta V gene segment behaved as functional or pseudogenic, an earlier analysis of several hundred of the donors relied on high-throughput TCR beta sequencing. Alongside the repertoire data, information on donor age, sex, ethnicity and CMV serostatus was compiled. A later genetic analysis used genome-wide SNP genotypes for 398 of the 666 donors, treating that subset as a discovery cohort. All discovery cohort repertoires had been generated on a single sequencing platform. Both class I and class II loci were covered by HLA typing, at four-digit resolution. The number of donors typed differed by locus, with 629-630 for A, B, C, DRB1 and DQB1, around 500 for DQA1, 606 for DPA1, and roughly 450 for DPB1. Because of strong linkage in the cohort, roughly five DR-DQ haplotypes were treated as single units for association and clustering. On average, about 200,000 unique TCR beta nucleotide sequences were sequenced per donor among roughly 430 genotyped donors of the cohort, with around 19% of those sequences being non-productive. The study at large found these results: A cluster of highly shared sequence variants was judged likely to be a technical artifact of the sequencing pipeline. A further reported finding was that TCR beta sequences accurately predicted the HLA-A and HLA-B alleles for most subjects in the first cohort. Because counts were too low, around 17 rarely observed V segments, including chromosome 9 orphons, were left out of the earlier analysis of 500 to 650 of the donors. Specific HLA alleles were associated with over 15,000 TCR beta sequences at a false discovery rate of 0.05 in a later analysis. CMV serostatus was the only immune exposure information available for the cohort. Only TCR beta chains were sequenced in this cohort, and the absence of alpha or paired-chain data limited detectable features. V-gene and J-gene trimming of TCR beta chains was associated with a missense DCLRE1C variant in a later genetic analysis, and the association was replicated in an independent cohort. In a later analysis, most CMV-associated TCR beta chains were found to appear HLA-restricted, with HLA associations seemingly driven largely by CMV exposure. Compared with the approximately 700-donor mean, donors in an Asian-associated ancestry cluster had fewer N-insertions in productive TCRs, according to a later genetic analysis. The presence/absence analyses assumed that sequencing depth was roughly uniform across donors, and that assumption may not be true. Several of the top co-occurrence clusters appeared to be linked to parvovirus B19, influenza, CMV and Epstein-Barr virus, according to a later analysis. A later analysis found that HLA-associated TCR beta chains were more clonally expanded and had lower generation probabilities than equally common non-associated chains. It was suggested by the authors that the approach could potentially be generalized to other disease states and immunological phenotypes. An earlier analysis of around 500 of the donors showed that most TCR beta V segments appeared in productive rearrangements either about 90% or about 30% of the time, which broadly matched IMGT annotations. Correlated functional status among segregating V segments might be attributable to linkage disequilibrium, but an unknown experimental factor could not be ruled out. A total of fewer than 200 TCR beta chains were listed by the study as associated with cytomegalovirus. Cytomegalovirus status was reported to be diagnosed by the classifier with high specificity and sensitivity in both the original and validation cohorts. In vitro tests confirmed that three of the cytomegalovirus-associated TCR beta chains recognize cytomegalovirus antigens. Most TCR sequences were observed very rarely across donors, whereas some public TCRs were present in many individuals. According to a later analysis, TCR association rates differed among HLA loci, with DRB1 alleles showing the most associated TCRs and HLA-C alleles showing the fewest. Assigning TCR associations to individual alleles was difficult when HLA alleles, especially DR and DQ, strongly co-occurred. Because HLA typing was missing for some donors at each locus, association tests included only the typed subset. Because the 87-base-pair reads could not distinguish some IMGT-functional V segments, including TRBV6-2 and TRBV6-3, those segments were excluded.

To prepare the library, the immunoSEQ multiplex PCR assay was applied. The multiplex PCR relied on a mix of 60 forward primers for TCR Vbeta segments and 13 reverse primers for TCR Jbeta segments. Amplification of the CDR3 region of rearranged TCR beta genes was performed with a multiplex PCR assay on genomic DNA. The amplified TCR beta libraries were sequenced on the Illumina HiSeq System as 87-base-pair reads. The paper's data handling went like this. Across the 500 to 750 repertoires, a later analysis counted roughly 84 million unique TCR beta chains, roughly 11 million of which were shared by at least two donors. A nearest-neighbor algorithm error-corrected the raw reads and collapsed the reads into unique sequences, merging closely related sequences to remove PCR and sequencing errors. Alignment of CDR3 sequences to IMGT reference sequences was used to assign V, D and J gene segments. Each retained sequence needed at least a six-nucleotide match to both a V gene segment and a J gene segment. Rearrangements were called productive when the CDR3 lacked stop codons and stayed in frame with V and J; all others were non-productive. CDR3 was defined by IMGT convention, running from the second conserved V-encoded cysteine to the conserved J-encoded phenylalanine. Sequences without an unambiguous match to a single V gene segment were excluded from the earlier analysis of about 600 of the donors. An earlier analysis of over 450 of the donors classified V segments as functional when productive rearrangements were above 56.7% and as segregating when the standard deviation between donors was above 5%. To diagnose cytomegalovirus status from the catalog of TCR beta chain sequences, a statistical classification framework was built. V and J gene assignment, in a later analysis, came from comparing TCR nucleotide sequences with IMGT/GENE-DB human TR gene sequences. The TCRdist pipeline was used in a later analysis to assign CDR3 sequences and most-parsimonious VDJ recombination scenarios. In a later analysis, each TCR beta chain was defined by its CDR3 amino acid sequence together with its V-gene family, and reads without a unique V-gene family were excluded. As a way to deal with suspected cross-contamination and a sequencing artifact, a later analysis dropped 450 to 600 nucleotide sequences that were highly shared and had low generation probability. For each public chain, a later analysis derived a clonal expansion index from normalized ranks of inferred template counts within each repertoire. Generation probabilities in a later analysis came from a VDJ recombination model fitted to out-of-frame rearrangements, and those results were checked against IGoR. A later analysis scored TCR-TCR, TCR-HLA and TCR-CMV co-occurrence with hypergeometric tests, applying a repertoire-size bias correction to TCR pairs. False discovery rates were estimated in a later analysis by permuting HLA or CMV assignments 20 times. In a later analysis, co-occurring TCRs were grouped with DBSCAN, and TCRdist sequence similarity was added when clustering was performed within HLA-allele-positive subsets. Repertoires with fewer than 30,000 or more than 120,000 public chains were left out of co-occurrence clustering, as were about 5 repertoires with anomalous nucleotide sharing. Sourced from immuneACCESS, this table was stored by TCRdb with only in-frame sequences that have V and J called. A share of the clones is absent; for the studies checked, an unresolved V gene accounts for under half, and the remainder has no known explanation. Clone size and V and J calls were adopted from that table, with D and trimming inferred from the DNA. This sample comprises 150,000 to 200,000 clones, about 62% of them detected only once. Together, the top ten hold 2.5% to 3% of the sample.

The cohort was made up of about 670 healthy bone marrow donors. Cohort members were all nominally healthy when sampled, although unrecorded immune exposures were likely present. The donor was CMV seronegative and belonged to the group of 352 seronegative cohort members. Each donor provided a peripheral blood sample, and peripheral blood mononuclear cells were used for TCR beta sequencing. Genomic DNA extraction from the blood cell samples was performed with the Qiagen DNeasy Blood Extraction Kit. CDR1 and CDR2 were assigned from the germline V gene (reference sequence) as MNHNY and SVGAGI. Trimming takes 5 bases from V and 1 base from J, and the germline ends sit 18 bases apart. From cysteine to phenylalanine, the CDR3 is 16 amino acids long. The entry retains the CDR3 DNA only, 48 bases that are in frame from base 1. As to this clone: The antigen this receptor binds is unknown. No much larger clonotype is one base removed from it; base qualities were not supplied.

This receptor was taken from a man aged 35 to 55 in good health and CMV-seronegative. In this chain, TRBV6-6 is recombined with TRBJ2-7, with the identity of the D gene unclear. Sequencing used PBMCs. In nucleotide form, the sequence is TGTGCCAGCAGTGGGCTGGAATCAGGTAATTCCTACGAGCAGTACTTC. This translates into CASSGLESGNSYEQYF.